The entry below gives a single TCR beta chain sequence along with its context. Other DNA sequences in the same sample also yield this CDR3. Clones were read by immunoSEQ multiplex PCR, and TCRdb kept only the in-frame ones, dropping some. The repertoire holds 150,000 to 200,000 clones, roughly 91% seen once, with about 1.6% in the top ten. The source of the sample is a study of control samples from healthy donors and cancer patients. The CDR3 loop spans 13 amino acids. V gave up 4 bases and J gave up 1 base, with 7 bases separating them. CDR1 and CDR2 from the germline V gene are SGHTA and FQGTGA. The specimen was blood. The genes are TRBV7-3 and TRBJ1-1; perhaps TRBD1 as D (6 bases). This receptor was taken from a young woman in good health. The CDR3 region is CASSSQGNTEAFF. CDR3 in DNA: TGTGCCAGCAGCTCACAGGGGAACACTGAAGCTTTCTTT.